Here is one T cell receptor (beta chain) with its context. The antigen remains undetermined. The sample originates from a study of OX40 agonist ivuxolimab in advanced cancers. At the level of the study: Patients were dosed intravenously with ivuxolimab at 0.01 to 10 mg/kg every 2 weeks. Averaging roughly 60 years in age, with a range of roughly 20 to 80, the cohort was approximately 83% male. Study-wide points: Certain nonresponding patients likewise had low normalized T-cell clonal expansion. Among patients with partial responses at 0.1-3.0 mg/kg, clonal expansion was among the lowest.

This CDR3 has 14 amino acids. The germline V gene has CDR1 SGHTS and CDR2 YDEGEE. Trimming pared 7 bases from V and 4 bases from J, leaving 17 bases between. The protocol was immunoSEQ multiplex PCR, while the TCRdb copy is restricted to in-frame clones and leaves out a portion. The table has about 55,000 clones, approximately 91% seen once; the top ten hold about 7%. The rearrangement joins TRBV5-8 to TRBJ1-1; D is possibly TRBD1 (5 bases). This specimen was CD4+ or CD8+ T cells sorted from blood, taken in a trial of the OX40 agonist ivuxolimab. The source is an adult with an advanced solid tumor such as melanoma, head and neck, liver or kidney cancer. In DNA, the CDR3 is TGTGCCAGCCGCAGGGCGGTGGGCGGCACTGAAGCTTTCTTT. Its translation: CASRRAVGGTEAFF.